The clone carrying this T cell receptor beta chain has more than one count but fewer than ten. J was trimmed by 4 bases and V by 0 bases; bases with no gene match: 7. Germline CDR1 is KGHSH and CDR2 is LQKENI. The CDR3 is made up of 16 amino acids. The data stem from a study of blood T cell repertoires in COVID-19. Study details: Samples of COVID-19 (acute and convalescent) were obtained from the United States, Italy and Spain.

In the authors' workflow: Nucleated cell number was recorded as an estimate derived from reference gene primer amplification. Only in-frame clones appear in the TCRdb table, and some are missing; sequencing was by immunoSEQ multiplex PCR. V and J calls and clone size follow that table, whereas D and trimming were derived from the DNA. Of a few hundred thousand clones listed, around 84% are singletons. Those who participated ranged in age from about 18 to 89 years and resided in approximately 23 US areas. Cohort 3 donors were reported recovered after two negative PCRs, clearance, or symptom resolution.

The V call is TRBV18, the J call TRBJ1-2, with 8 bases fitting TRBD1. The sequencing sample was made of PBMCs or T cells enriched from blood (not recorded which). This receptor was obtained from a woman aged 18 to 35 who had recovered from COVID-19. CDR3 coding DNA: TGTGCCAGCTCACCACCGTTCAATCAGGGGGCCTATGGCTACACCTTC. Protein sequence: CASSPPFNQGAYGYTF.